This TCR beta chain was sequenced in a study of cytomegalovirus exposure and HLA in healthy donors. Broader study findings: Researchers reported that a few CMV-associated chains were confirmed in vitro as CMV antigen-specific. For TCR beta chains, V- and J-gene trimming was later linked to a missense DCLRE1C variant.

As regards this clone: Its antigen is undetermined.

Trimming left V 3 bases short and J 5 bases short, with 17 bases between. This CDR3 has 16 amino acids. Germline loops: CDR1 SGHAT, CDR2 FQNNGV. In the PCR, 60 Vbeta and 13 Jbeta primers were used. Using immunoSEQ multiplex PCR, the repertoire was profiled, and TCRdb retains in-frame clones only, with some absent. The sample lists more than 90,000 clones; approximately 76% were seen once. Regarding donors, all were healthy bone marrow donors. The chain recombines TRBV11-2 with TRBJ2-1; tentatively, D is TRBD1 (6 bases). Sequencing was carried out using PBMCs. The receptor comes from a man in his forties in good health and CMV-seropositive. This chain's CDR3 is CASSFATGTSNNEQFF. The CDR3 nucleotides read TGTGCCAGCAGCTTCGCAACCGGGACAAGCAACAATGAGCAGTTCTTC.